One and the same sample provided the 25 T cell receptor beta chains below, sequenced in a study of shared clonotypes between healthy human individuals. TCRdb's copy holds only in-frame clones and misses some; the assay was immunoSEQ multiplex PCR. The top ten hold more than 1.5% of the sample, which has 2 million to 2.5 million clones, 90% to 95% seen once. The naive CD8 subset, CD45RO-negative cells positively selected for CCR7, excluded terminally differentiated effector memory CD45RA+ cells. Sample: naive CD8+ T cells from PBMCs. Source of these receptors: a man between 18 and 29 years old in good health. Some clones in this sample may be carry-over from other donors' samples.

V is TRBV13 and J is TRBJ1-1; perhaps TRBD1 as D (6 bases). Germline V lookup: CDR1 PRHDT, CDR2 FYEKMQ (reference sequence). V was shortened by 4 bases and J by 5 bases, with 14 bases between the two germline ends. The CDR3 extends over 14 amino acids. The CDR3 nucleotides are TGTGCCAGCAGCTCTTCGGGGGCGCGAACTGAAGCTTTCTTT. Translated, it gives CASSSSGARTEAFF.

This rearrangement joins TRBV7-2 to TRBJ2-1, with D perhaps TRBD1 or TRBD2 (6 bases each). Trimming pared 5 bases from V and 3 bases from J, leaving 14 bases between. Looked up from germline, CDR1 is SGHTA and CDR2 is FQGNSA. The CDR3 is 15 residues long. For the CDR3, the DNA is TGTGCCAGCAGCGACACCGGGGGCTTCTACAATGAGCAGTTCTTC. Protein product: CASSDTGGFYNEQFF.

This CDR3 is CASSVPGTGLTEAFF. CDR3 in DNA: TGTGCCAGTAGTGTACCTGGGACAGGCCTCACTGAAGCTTTCTTT. The chain uses TRBV19 and TRBJ1-1; TRBD1 agrees at 8 bases. Per germline, CDR1 LNHDA and CDR2 SQIVND (reference sequence). Trimming cost V 5 bases and J 4 bases; bases outside gene matches: 9. The CDR3 spans 15 residues.

For this clone: Other DNA sequences within the sample encode an identical CDR3. This chain uses TRBV27 with TRBJ2-1; possible D gene TRBD2, 6 bases. V lost 8 bases, J lost 8 bases, and 10 bases lay in between. The CDR3 contains 11 residues. In germline, CDR1 is MNHEY, CDR2 SMNVEV (reference sequence). For the CDR3, the DNA is TGTGCCAGCTCCTGGGGGGATGAGCAGTTCTTC. Its translation is CASSWGDEQFF.

This clone appeared a single time. V is TRBV7-8 and J is TRBJ1-5; a weak D match, TRBD1 (5 bases). The CDR3 runs to 14 residues. CDR1 SGHVS and CDR2 FQNEAQ come from the germline V gene. V was cut by 5 bases and J by 5 bases, with 13 bases left in between. The CDR3 DNA follows: TGTGCCAGCAGCCCAGGGAGACGAGATCAGCCCCAGCATTTT. Residues: CASSPGRRDQPQHF.

V gene TRBV9 combines with J gene TRBJ1-5; D remains ambiguous. Germline-derived CDR1 and CDR2 are SGDLS and YYNGEE. V was cut by 7 bases and J by 3 bases, with 14 bases left in between. The CDR3 contains 14 residues. In DNA form, the CDR3 reads TGTGCCAGCGGGGTTGGCGGCTTCAATCAGCCCCAGCATTTT. Translating gives CASGVGGFNQPQHF. Variable domain in full (rest from reference TRBV9 and TRBJ1-5): DSGVTQTPKHLITATGQRVTLRCSPRSGDLSVYWYQQSLDQGLQFLIQYYNGEERAKGNILERFSAQQFPDLHSELNLSSLELGDSALYFCASGVGGFNQPQHFGDGTRLSIL.

CDR3 sequence reads: CASSLLGRARQETQYF. CDR3 sequence (DNA): TGTGCCAGCAGTTTATTAGGCAGGGCCAGGCAAGAGACCCAGTACTTC. This sequence joins TRBV27 and TRBJ2-5, with D possibly matching TRBD1 (5 bases). The germline V gene has CDR1 MNHEY and CDR2 SMNVEV (reference sequence). This CDR3 spans 16 amino acids. V was pared by 1 base and J by 2 bases, with 14 bases between.

The rearrangement links TRBV25-1 to TRBJ2-1, with 7 bases identical to TRBD1. Germline V gene lookup returns CDR1 MGHDK and CDR2 SYGVNS. The CDR3 contains 13 residues. V lost 3 bases to trimming and J lost 7 bases; unmatched junction nucleotides: 3. The DNA for the CDR3 is TGTGCCAGCAGTGAGTCCAGGGGGAATGAGCAGTTCTTC. Translation gives CASSESRGNEQFF.

The rearrangement links TRBV6-1 to TRBJ2-7, with 9 positions matching TRBD1. V dropped 3 bases and J dropped 7; count of bases not matched to a gene: 13. From germline, CDR1 is MNHNS and CDR2 SASEGT. The CDR3 has 16 amino acids. The CDR3 DNA reads TGTGCCAGCAGTGATTTCCCGGGACAGGGTTTTTGGGAGCAGTACTTC. Amino acid sequence: CASSDFPGQGFWEQYF.

V gene TRBV5-1 combines with J gene TRBJ1-2; D may be TRBD1 (5 bases). Germline lookup yields CDR1 SGHRS and CDR2 YFSETQ. This CDR3 is 18 amino acids long. Trimming cost V 0 bases and J 5 bases, with 23 bases left between them. CDR3 nucleotide sequence: TGCGCCAGCAGCTTGGATGAATTTGGCAGGGAGGAGAGTTATGGCTACACCTTC. Encoded protein: CASSLDEFGREESYGYTF.

This clone was counted once. The rearrangement links TRBV6-1 to TRBJ2-7; a possible D gene is TRBD2 (6 bases). Germline CDR1 is MNHNS and CDR2 is SASEGT. V lost 4 bases, J lost 4 bases, and 14 bases lay in between. CDR3 size: 14 residues. For the CDR3, the DNA is TGTGCCAGCAGTGTAAGGAGGGTAGGGTACGAGCAGTACTTC. Its translation: CASSVRRVGYEQYF.

The rearrangement links TRBV7-6 to TRBJ2-7; weak D call: TRBD1 (5 bases). Germline V lookup: CDR1 SGHVS, CDR2 FNYEAQ. This CDR3 spans 15 amino acids. Trimming shortened V by 5 bases and J by 4 bases, and 18 bases separated the two germline ends. CDR3 nucleotides: TGTGCCAGCAGCCCCCTTCGCAGGGCGTGGTACGAGCAGTACTTC. Amino acid sequence: CASSPLRRAWYEQYF.

The CDR3 is CASGQGGYEQYF. In DNA, the CDR3 is TGTGCCAGCGGACAGGGGGGATACGAGCAGTACTTC. The chain combines TRBV9 with TRBJ2-7; 10 bases are shared with TRBD1. The CDR3 has 12 residues. Germline values: CDR1 SGDLS, CDR2 YYNGEE. V shed 7 bases and J 4 bases; nucleotides not matched to a gene: 2.

The chain carries TRBV6-5 and TRBJ2-7; D gene unclear. The CDR3 is made up of 14 amino acids. V lost 4 bases to trimming and J lost 2 bases, with 12 bases between them. Germline CDR1 and CDR2: MNHEY and SVGAGI. DNA of the CDR3: TGTGCCAGCAGTTGGTCCGAGAACCCCTACGAGCAGTACTTC. This sequence encodes CASSWSENPYEQYF.

The chain combines TRBV6-1 with TRBJ2-7; TRBD2 is a possible D gene (6 bases). Trimming removed 7 bases from V and 3 bases from J, with 16 bases in between. CDR1 and CDR2 (germline): MNHNS, SASEGT. CDR3 length: 14 amino acids. As DNA, the CDR3 is TGTGCCAGCACCACAACGACTAGAAGCTACGAGCAGTACTTC. It encodes CASTTTTRSYEQYF.

This sequence joins TRBV4-3 and TRBJ2-5; 9 nucleotides align to TRBD1. Per germline, CDR1 LGHNA and CDR2 YSLEER. The length of the CDR3 is 16 residues. Unmatched junction bases numbered 9, after V lost 4 bases and J lost 3 bases. CDR3 nucleotide sequence: TGCGCCAGCAGCCGGGTAACCGGGACAGGGAAAGAGACCCAGTACTTC. It translates to CASSRVTGTGKETQYF.

V gene TRBV27 combines with J gene TRBJ2-7; D could derive from TRBD1 or TRBD2 (5 bases each). The germline V gene has CDR1 MNHEY and CDR2 SMNVEV (reference sequence). The CDR3 extends over 16 amino acids. Between the trimmed V and J ends, which lost 5 bases and 5 bases, there was a span of 22 bases. The CDR3 region is CASSPSGEGFLDEQYF. The CDR3 DNA sequence: TGTGCCAGCAGTCCTTCCGGCGAGGGGTTTTTAGACGAGCAGTACTTC.

This CDR3 reads CASSLSYEGRGYEQYF. The CDR3 region has the DNA TGTGCCAGCAGTTTATCCTATGAGGGCCGAGGCTACGAGCAGTACTTC. The chain joins TRBV28 to TRBJ2-7; weak D call: TRBD2 (5 bases). V was cut by 1 base and J by 3 bases, with 16 bases left in between. Per the germline V gene, CDR1 is MDHEN and CDR2 is SYDVKM. This CDR3 has 16 residues.

The chain uses TRBV7-9 and TRBJ2-4; D gene unclear. This CDR3 has 18 residues. Trimming pared 1 base from V and 0 bases from J, leaving 16 bases between. The germline V gene encodes CDR1 SEHNR and CDR2 FQNEAQ (reference sequence). The CDR3 reads CASSLEGPALLAKNIQYF. In DNA form, the CDR3 reads TGTGCCAGCAGCTTAGAAGGTCCAGCGTTACTAGCCAAAAACATTCAGTACTTC. Together with reference TRBV7-9 and TRBJ2-4, the CDR3 gives the full variable domain: DTGVSQNPRHKITKRGQNVTFRCDPISEHNRLYWYRQTLGQGPEFLTYFQNEAQLEKSRLLSDRFSAERPKGSFSTLEIQRTEQGDSAMYLCASSLEGPALLAKNIQYFGAGTRLSVL.

This chain links TRBV5-4 with TRBJ2-7, with D perhaps TRBD1 or TRBD2 (5 bases each). Deletions cut 4 bases from V and 7 bases from J, with 18 bases between. This CDR3 contains 14 residues. The germline V gene has CDR1 SGHNT and CDR2 YYREEE (reference sequence). The CDR3 is CASSPGDDTGEQYF. In DNA, the CDR3 is TGTGCCAGCAGCCCTGGGGACGACACTGGGGAGCAGTACTTC.

V and J are TRBV9 and TRBJ2-3; 8 bases are shared with TRBD1. Germline values: CDR1 SGDLS, CDR2 YYNGEE. The CDR3 covers 17 residues. V shed 6 bases and J 2 bases; nucleotides not matched to a gene: 14. CDR3 sequence reads: CASTPQPPQGDTDTQYF. In DNA, the CDR3 is TGTGCCAGCACCCCCCAGCCCCCACAGGGGGACACAGATACGCAGTATTTT.

CDR3 nucleotide sequence: TGCGCCAGCAGCTTGTGGCCCGGGTCTGCCTACGAGCAGTACTTC. As protein: CASSLWPGSAYEQYF. The chain recombines TRBV5-1 with TRBJ2-7; the D is unclear. Trimming took 1 base from V and 2 from J, leaving 13 bases between them. CDR1 and CDR2 from the germline V gene are SGHRS and YFSETQ. This CDR3 is 15 amino acids long.

A single count supports this clone. The rearrangement joins TRBV11-2 to TRBJ2-7; tentatively, D is TRBD1 (6 bases). CDR1 SGHAT and CDR2 FQNNGV come from the germline V gene. This CDR3 is 14 amino acids long. V shed 5 bases and J shed 2 bases, with 13 bases lying between them. The CDR3 DNA reads TGTGCCAGCAGCCCCCGGACAGCGGCCTACGAGCAGTACTTC. Encoded protein: CASSPRTAAYEQYF.

The chain combines TRBV9 with TRBJ2-7; a weak D match, TRBD2 (6 bases). V was clipped by 3 bases and J by 4 bases, with 14 bases between them. The V gene's germline CDR1 is SGDLS and CDR2 YYNGEE. The CDR3 totals 14 residues. This CDR3 reads CASSAGDFSYEQYF. The CDR3 bases are TGTGCCAGCAGCGCCGGGGACTTCTCTTACGAGCAGTACTTC.

This clone has only one observation. The chain is built from TRBV15 and TRBJ2-2; 7 nucleotides align to TRBD2. Trimming at V came to 3 bases and at J to 2 bases, leaving 9 bases not matched to a gene. Germline lookup yields CDR1 LNHNV and CDR2 YYDKDF (reference sequence). The CDR3 runs 17 residues. The CDR3 bases are TGTGCCACCAGCAGGGACTGGGGGGGGGTCAACACCGGGGAGCTGTTTTTT. Residues: CATSRDWGGVNTGELFF.